What follows is one T cell receptor (beta chain) and its context. The data originate from a study of blood T cell repertoires in COVID-19. The germline CDR1 and CDR2 sequences are SNHLY and FYNNEI. This CDR3 has 13 amino acids. Between the trimmed V and J ends, which lost 5 bases and 1 base, there was a span of 8 bases. Measured with immunoSEQ multiplex PCR; TCRdb has only the in-frame clones, and not every one. Among 210,000 or so clones listed, around 81% were seen once. The chain joins TRBV2 to TRBJ1-1, with no clear D. The clonotype was recovered from a man aged 25 to 40 with acute COVID-19. The source material was PBMCs or T cells enriched from blood (not recorded which). CDR3 sequence (DNA): TGTGCCAGCAGTCCTCAGGAGAACACTGAAGCTTTCTTT. As protein: CASSPQENTEAFF.